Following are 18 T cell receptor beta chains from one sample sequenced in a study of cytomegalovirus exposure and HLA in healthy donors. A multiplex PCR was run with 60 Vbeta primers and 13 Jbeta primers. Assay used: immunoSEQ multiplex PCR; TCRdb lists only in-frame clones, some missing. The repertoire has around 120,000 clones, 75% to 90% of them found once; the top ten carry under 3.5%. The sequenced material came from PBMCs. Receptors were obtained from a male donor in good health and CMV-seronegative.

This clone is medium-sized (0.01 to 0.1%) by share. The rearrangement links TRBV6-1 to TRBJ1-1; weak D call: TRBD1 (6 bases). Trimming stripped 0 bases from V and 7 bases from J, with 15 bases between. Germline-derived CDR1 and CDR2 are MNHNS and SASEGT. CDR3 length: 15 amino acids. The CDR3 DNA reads TGTGCCAGCAGTGAAGCGGAGCAGGGGATGGATGAAGCTTTCTTT. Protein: CASSEAEQGMDEAFF.

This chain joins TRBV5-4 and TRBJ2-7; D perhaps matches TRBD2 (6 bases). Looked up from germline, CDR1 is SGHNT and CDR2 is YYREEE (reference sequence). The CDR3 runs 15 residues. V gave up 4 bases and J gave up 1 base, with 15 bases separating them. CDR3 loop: CASSRWGVMSYEQYF. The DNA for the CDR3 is TGTGCCAGCAGCCGGTGGGGGGTTATGTCCTACGAGCAGTACTTC.

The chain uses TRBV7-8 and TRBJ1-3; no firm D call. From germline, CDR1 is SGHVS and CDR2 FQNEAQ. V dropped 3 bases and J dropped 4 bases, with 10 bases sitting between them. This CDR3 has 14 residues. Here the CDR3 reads CASSLRGSGNTIYF. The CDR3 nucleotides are TGTGCCAGCAGCTTGCGGGGTTCGGGAAACACCATATATTTT.

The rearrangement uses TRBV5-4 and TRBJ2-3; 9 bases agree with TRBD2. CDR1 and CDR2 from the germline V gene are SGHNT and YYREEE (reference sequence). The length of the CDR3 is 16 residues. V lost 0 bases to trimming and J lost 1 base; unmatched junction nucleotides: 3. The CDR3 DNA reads TGTGCCAGCAGCTTGGCCCTAGCGGGGCGCACAGATACGCAGTATTTT. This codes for CASSLALAGRTDTQYF. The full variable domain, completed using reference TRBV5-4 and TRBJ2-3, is ETGVTQSPTHLIKTRGQQVTLRCSSQSGHNTVSWYQQALGQGPQFIFQYYREEENGRGNFPPRFSGLQFPNYSSELNVNALELDDSALYLCASSLALAGRTDTQYFGPGTRLTVL.

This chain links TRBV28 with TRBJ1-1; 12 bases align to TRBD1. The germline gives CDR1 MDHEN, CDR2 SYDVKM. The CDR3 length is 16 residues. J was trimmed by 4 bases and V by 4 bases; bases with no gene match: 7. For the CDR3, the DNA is TGTGCCAGCAGTTCGAGCCCGGGACAGGGGGCCACTGAAGCTTTCTTT. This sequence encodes CASSSSPGQGATEAFF.

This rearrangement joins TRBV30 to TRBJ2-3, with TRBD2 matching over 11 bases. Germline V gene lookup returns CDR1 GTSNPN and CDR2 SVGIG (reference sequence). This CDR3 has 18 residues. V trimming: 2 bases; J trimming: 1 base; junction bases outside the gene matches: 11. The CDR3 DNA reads TGTGCCTGGAGTCGACTCCCGAGACTAGCGGGACGCACAGATACGCAGTATTTT. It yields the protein CAWSRLPRLAGRTDTQYF.

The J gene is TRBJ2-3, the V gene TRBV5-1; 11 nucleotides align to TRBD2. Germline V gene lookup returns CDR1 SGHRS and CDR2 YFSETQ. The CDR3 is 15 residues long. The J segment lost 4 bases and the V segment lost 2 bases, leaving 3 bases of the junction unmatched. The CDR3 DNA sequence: TGCGCCAGCAGCTTTAGCGGGGGGGCCTCAGATACGCAGTATTTT. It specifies CASSFSGGASDTQYF.

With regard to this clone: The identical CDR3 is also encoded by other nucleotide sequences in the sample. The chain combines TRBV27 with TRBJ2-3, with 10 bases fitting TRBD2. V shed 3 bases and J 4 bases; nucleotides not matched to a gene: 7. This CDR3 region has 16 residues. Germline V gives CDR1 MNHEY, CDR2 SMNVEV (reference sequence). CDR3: CASSLLQRGGSDTQYF. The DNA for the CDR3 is TGTGCCAGCAGTTTGTTACAGCGGGGGGGCTCAGATACGCAGTATTTT.

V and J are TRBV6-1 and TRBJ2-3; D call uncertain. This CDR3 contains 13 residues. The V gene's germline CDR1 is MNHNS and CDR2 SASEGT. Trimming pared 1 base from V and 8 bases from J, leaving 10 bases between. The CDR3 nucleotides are TGTGCCAGCAGTGAAGGCTATCTAGGTACGCAGTATTTT. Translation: CASSEGYLGTQYF.

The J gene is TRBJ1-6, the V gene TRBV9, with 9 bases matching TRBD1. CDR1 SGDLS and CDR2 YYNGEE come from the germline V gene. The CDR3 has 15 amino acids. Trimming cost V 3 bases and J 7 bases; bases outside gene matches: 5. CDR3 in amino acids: CASSASGTGNSPLHF. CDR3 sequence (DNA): TGTGCCAGCAGCGCGTCCGGGACAGGGAATTCACCCCTCCACTTT.

CDR3 coding DNA: TGTGCCAGCTTCGAGGGTGCGGGGACAGATACGCAGTATTTT. This translates into CASFEGAGTDTQYF. The chain uses TRBV2 and TRBJ2-3; perhaps TRBD2 as D (6 bases). This CDR3 is built from 14 residues. V was cut by 8 bases and J by 3 bases, with 15 bases left in between. In germline, CDR1 is SNHLY, CDR2 FYNNEI.

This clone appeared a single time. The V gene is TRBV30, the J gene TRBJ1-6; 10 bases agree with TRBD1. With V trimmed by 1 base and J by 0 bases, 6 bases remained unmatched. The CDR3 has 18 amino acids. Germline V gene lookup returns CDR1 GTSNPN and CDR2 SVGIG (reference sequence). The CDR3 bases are TGTGCCTGGAGTGCGGACAGGGGGGGATTCTCCTATAATTCACCCCTCCACTTT. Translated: CAWSADRGGFSYNSPLHF.

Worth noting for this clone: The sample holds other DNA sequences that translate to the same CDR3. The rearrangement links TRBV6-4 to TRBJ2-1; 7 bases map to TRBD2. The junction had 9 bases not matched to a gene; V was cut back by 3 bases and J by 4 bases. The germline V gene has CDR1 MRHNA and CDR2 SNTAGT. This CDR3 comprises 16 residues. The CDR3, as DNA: TGTGCCAGCAGTGAATTCACCAGCGGGGATTACAATGAGCAGTTCTTC. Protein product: CASSEFTSGDYNEQFF.

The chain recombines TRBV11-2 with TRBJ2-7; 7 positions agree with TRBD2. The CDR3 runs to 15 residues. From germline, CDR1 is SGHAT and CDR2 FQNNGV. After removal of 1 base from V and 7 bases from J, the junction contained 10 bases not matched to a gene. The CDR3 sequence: CASSLVSSGSFEQYF. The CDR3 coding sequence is TGTGCCAGCAGCTTAGTGTCTAGCGGTAGTTTTGAGCAGTACTTC. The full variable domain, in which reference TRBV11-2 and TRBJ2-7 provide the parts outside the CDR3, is EAGVAQSPRYKIIEKRQSVAFWCNPISGHATLYWYQQILGQGPKLLIQFQNNGVVDDSQLPKDRFSAERLKGVDSTLKIQPAKLEDSAVYLCASSLVSSGSFEQYFGPGTRLTVT.

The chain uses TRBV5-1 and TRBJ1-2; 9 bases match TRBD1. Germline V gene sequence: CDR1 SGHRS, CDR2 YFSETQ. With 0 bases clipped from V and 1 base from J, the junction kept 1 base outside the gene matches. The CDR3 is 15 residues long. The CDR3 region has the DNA TGCGCCAGCAGCTTGGGGGACAGGGATAACTATGGCTACACCTTC. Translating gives CASSLGDRDNYGYTF.

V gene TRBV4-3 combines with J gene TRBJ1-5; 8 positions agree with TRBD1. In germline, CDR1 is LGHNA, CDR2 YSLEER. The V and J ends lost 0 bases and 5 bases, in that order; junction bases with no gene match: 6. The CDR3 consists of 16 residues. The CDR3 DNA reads TGCGCCAGCAGCCAAGAAACGGGCAGGGGGCATCAGCCCCAGCATTTT. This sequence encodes CASSQETGRGHQPQHF.

DNA of the CDR3: TGTGCCAGCAGCGTCGCGCAGGGTGGGGAAAAACTGTTTTTT. Amino acid sequence: CASSVAQGGEKLFF. The chain links TRBV6-5 to TRBJ1-4; D is perhaps TRBD1 (5 bases). CDR1 is MNHEY and CDR2 is SVGAGI in the germline V gene. This CDR3 has 14 amino acids. Trimming left V 6 bases short and J 8 bases short, with 16 bases between.

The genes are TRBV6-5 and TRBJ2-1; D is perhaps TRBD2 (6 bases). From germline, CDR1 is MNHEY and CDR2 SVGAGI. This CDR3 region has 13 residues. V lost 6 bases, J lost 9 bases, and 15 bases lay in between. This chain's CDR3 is CASRGLIRSEQFF. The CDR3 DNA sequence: TGTGCCAGCAGGGGACTGATTAGGAGTGAGCAGTTCTTC.